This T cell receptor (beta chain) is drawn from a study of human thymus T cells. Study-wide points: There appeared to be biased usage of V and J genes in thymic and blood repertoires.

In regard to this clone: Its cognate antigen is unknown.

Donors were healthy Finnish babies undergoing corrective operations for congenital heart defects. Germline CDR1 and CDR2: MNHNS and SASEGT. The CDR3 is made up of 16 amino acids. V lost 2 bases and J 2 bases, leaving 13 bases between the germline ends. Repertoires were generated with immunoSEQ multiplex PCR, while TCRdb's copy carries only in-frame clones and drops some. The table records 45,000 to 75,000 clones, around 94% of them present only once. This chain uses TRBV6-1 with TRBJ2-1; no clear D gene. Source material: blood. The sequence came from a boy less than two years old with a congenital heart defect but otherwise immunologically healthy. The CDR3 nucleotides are TGTGCCAGCAGTGAACGCATTACTCTACCCTACAATGAGCAGTTCTTC. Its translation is CASSERITLPYNEQFF.